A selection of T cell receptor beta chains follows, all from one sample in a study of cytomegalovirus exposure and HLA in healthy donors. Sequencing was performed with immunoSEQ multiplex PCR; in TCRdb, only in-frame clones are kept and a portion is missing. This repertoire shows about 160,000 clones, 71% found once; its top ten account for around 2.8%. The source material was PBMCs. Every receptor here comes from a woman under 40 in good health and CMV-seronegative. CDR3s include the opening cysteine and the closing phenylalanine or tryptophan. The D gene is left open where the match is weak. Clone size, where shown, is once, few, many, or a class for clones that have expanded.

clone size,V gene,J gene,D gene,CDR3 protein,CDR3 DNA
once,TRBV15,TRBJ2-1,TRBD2,CATSREPGGFNEQFF,TGTGCCACCAGCAGAGAACCGGGAGGTTTCAATGAGCAGTTCTTC
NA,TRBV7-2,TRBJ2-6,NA,CASSHRASGANVLTF,TGTGCCAGCAGTCACAGGGCCTCTGGGGCCAACGTCCTGACTTTC
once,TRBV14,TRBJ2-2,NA,CASSPTRGGWNTGELFF,TGTGCCAGCAGCCCAACCCGTGGAGGGTGGAACACCGGGGAGCTGTTTTTT
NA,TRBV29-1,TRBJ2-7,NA,CSVAGLVSAEQYF,TGCAGCGTTGCCGGTTTGGTCAGCGCCGAGCAGTACTTC
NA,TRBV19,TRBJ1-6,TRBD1,CASTTGQGINSPLHF,TGTGCCAGCACAACGGGACAGGGGATTAATTCACCCCTCCACTTT
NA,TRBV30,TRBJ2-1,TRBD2,CAWNQREEHNEQFF,TGTGCCTGGAACCAGCGGGAGGAACACAATGAGCAGTTCTTC
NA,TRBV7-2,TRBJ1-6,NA,CASSLLTPRESPLHF,TGTGCCAGCAGCCTTCTGACCCCGAGGGAATCACCCCTCCACTTT
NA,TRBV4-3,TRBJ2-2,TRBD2,CASSQDRGTRGSGELFF,TGCGCCAGCAGCCAAGATAGGGGGACTAGGGGGTCCGGGGAGCTGTTTTTT
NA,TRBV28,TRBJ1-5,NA,CASSLDSSNQPQHF,TGTGCCAGCAGTTTAGATAGTAGCAATCAGCCCCAGCATTTT
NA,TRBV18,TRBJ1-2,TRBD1,CASSQGQGTLTVSGYTF,TGTGCCAGCTCCCAAGGACAGGGTACGCTGACCGTCTCTGGCTACACCTTC
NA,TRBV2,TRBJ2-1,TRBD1,CASSGDRDYNEQFF,TGTGCCAGCAGTGGGGACAGAGATTACAATGAGCAGTTCTTC
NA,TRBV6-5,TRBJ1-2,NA,CASSMTLAGIYGYTF,TGTGCCAGCAGTATGACGCTGGCAGGGATCTATGGCTACACCTTC
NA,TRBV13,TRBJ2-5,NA,CASSLGSGYTQETQYF,TGTGCCAGCAGCTTAGGGTCAGGGTACACACAAGAGACCCAGTACTTC
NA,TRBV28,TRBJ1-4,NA,CASSFIQTTNEKLFF,TGTGCCAGCAGTTTTATACAGACAACTAATGAAAAACTGTTTTTT
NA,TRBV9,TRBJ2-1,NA,CASSVEIAQNEQFF,TGTGCCAGCAGCGTAGAAATAGCGCAGAATGAGCAGTTCTTC
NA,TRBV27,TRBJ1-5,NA,CASSLIKGQPQHF,TGTGCCAGCAGTTTAATTAAGGGGCAGCCCCAGCATTTT
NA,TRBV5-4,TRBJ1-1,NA,CASSLAQGYTEAFF,TGTGCCAGCAGCTTGGCTCAGGGTTACACTGAAGCTTTCTTT
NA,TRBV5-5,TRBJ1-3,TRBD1,CASSHYPGQGNTIYF,TGTGCCAGCAGCCATTATCCGGGACAGGGGAACACCATATATTTT
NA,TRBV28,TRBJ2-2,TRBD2,CASRHLGLAGRWDNTGELFF,TGTGCCAGCCGACATTTGGGACTAGCGGGAAGGTGGGATAACACCGGGGAGCTGTTTTTT
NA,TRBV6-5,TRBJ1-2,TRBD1,CASSYLRQGFGYGYTF,TGTGCCAGCAGTTACTTACGACAGGGCTTCGGCTATGGCTACACCTTC